This TCR beta chain was profiled in a study of glioma-infiltrating T cells. Study-wide results and caveats: Only very few CDR3 sequences appeared in both tissue and blood. Above-expected tissue-blood divergence occurred in all gliomas, most in low-grade ones.

V lost 3 bases, J lost 6 bases, and 6 bases stayed unmatched. Per germline, CDR1 SGHRS and CDR2 YFSETQ. This CDR3 spans 13 amino acids. This clonotype was detected only a few times. Its antigen remains unidentified. The iRepertoire nested amplicon-rescue multiplex PCR amplified TCR alpha and beta CDR3s from RNA. For one-step reverse transcription and amplification, 100-400 ng of tissue mRNA or PBMC total RNA was used. Via MiXCR, TCRdb re-called the multiplex PCR reads, giving one row per CDR3 protein. The sample records fewer than 200,000 distinct CDR3 sequences, more than 35% being singletons. The chain uses TRBV5-1 and TRBJ2-7, with 7 nucleotides matching TRBD2. The sample consisted of glioma tissue, nonneoplastic brain tissue, or PBMCs (not recorded which). This clonotype was obtained from a human donor with low-grade glioma or glioblastoma, undergoing nonglioma brain surgery, or in good health (not recorded which). The CDR3 bases are TGCGCCAGCAGCTGGGAGCGGGATTTCGAGCAGTACTTC. This translates into CASSWERDFEQYF.